These 21 T cell receptor beta chains originate from one sample sequenced in a study of cytomegalovirus exposure and HLA in healthy donors (dated by TCRdb to the late 2010s). Preparation of the library involved the immunoSEQ multiplex PCR assay. For the multiplex PCR, a mixture combining 60 forward primers for TCR Vbeta segments and 13 reverse primers for TCR Jbeta segments was used. The table comes from immuneACCESS by way of TCRdb, which keeps in-frame sequences with V and J called. Part of the clones is missing from these tables; in studies checked, under half for an unresolved V gene and the rest for unknown reasons. Within this sample are about 55,000 clones, with approximately 71% of them counted one time only. The ten top clones hold 30% to 40% of the sample. The material sequenced was PBMCs. The source of these receptors is a man aged 40-55 years in good health and CMV-seropositive.

The chain uses TRBV5-1 and TRBJ1-5; D ambiguous. The CDR3 is 13 amino acids. Trimming removed 4 bases from V and 7 bases from J, with 12 bases in between. Germline-derived CDR1 and CDR2 are SGHRS and YFSETQ. The CDR3 protein is CASSLEVNQPQHF. The CDR3, as DNA: TGCGCCAGCAGCCTCGAGGTGAACCAGCCCCAGCATTTT. Full variable domain (rest looked up from reference TRBV5-1 and TRBJ1-5): KAGVTQTPRYLIKTRGQQVTLSCSPISGHRSVSWYQQTPGQGLQFLFEYFSETQRNKGNFPGRFSGRQFSNSRSEMNVSTLELGDSALYLCASSLEVNQPQHFGDGTRLSIL.

This chain joins TRBV5-3 and TRBJ1-1, with 7 bases that match TRBD1. TRBV5-3 is annotated as an ORF whose role is uncertain. The V gene end was trimmed by 4 bases and the J gene end by 1 base; junction bases not matched to a gene: 4. The CDR3 sequence is 14 residues long. The CDR3 protein is CARSHDRANTEAFF. The CDR3 DNA reads TGTGCCAGAAGCCATGACAGGGCGAACACTGAAGCTTTCTTT.

This chain uses TRBV18 with TRBJ2-6; D is perhaps TRBD1 (6 bases). The CDR3 is 14 residues long. In germline, CDR1 is KGHSH, CDR2 LQKENI. The V and J ends lost 2 bases and 8 bases respectively, with 10 bases between them. The CDR3 DNA is TGTGCCAGCTCACCAGGACAGCTTCCCAACGTCCTGACTTTC. As protein: CASSPGQLPNVLTF.

The chain joins TRBV29-1 to TRBJ1-1; 10 nucleotides match TRBD1. The ends lost 7 bases at V and 5 bases at J; junction bases unmatched: 10. The CDR3 has 14 amino acids. Germline V gives CDR1 SQVTM, CDR2 ANQGSEA. The CDR3 region has the DNA TGCAGCGCCCACGGACAGGGGGGAGAAACTGAAGCTTTCTTT. As protein: CSAHGQGGETEAFF.

This chain joins TRBV7-9 and TRBJ1-5; possibly TRBD1 for D (6 bases). The V gene lost 5 bases and the J gene lost 6 bases, with 17 bases spanning the gap. This CDR3 contains 15 residues. Germline assignment: CDR1 SEHNR and CDR2 FQNEAQ (reference sequence). The CDR3 region has the DNA TGTGCCAGCAGCCAGTCGGGGGGGCAGGGTCAGCCCCAGCATTTT. Protein product: CASSQSGGQGQPQHF.

The chain is built from TRBV25-1 and TRBJ1-2; tentative D call: TRBD1 (5 bases). The V end was cut by 6 bases, the J end by 5 bases, with 19 bases between. This CDR3 contains 15 residues. Germline CDR1 is MGHDK and CDR2 is SYGVNS. The CDR3 DNA is TGTGCCAGCAGCCCTGGGGGAGGAAGGTTGTATGGCTACACCTTC. Amino acid sequence: CASSPGGGRLYGYTF.

The chain links TRBV2 to TRBJ1-2; D remains unclear. The germline CDR1 and CDR2 sequences are SNHLY and FYNNEI. This CDR3 is built from 14 residues. Trimming shortened V by 6 bases and J by 4 bases, and 15 bases separated the two germline ends. In DNA, the CDR3 is TGTGCCAGCAGCGCAGGATCCTTTATCTATGGCTACACCTTC. Amino acid sequence: CASSAGSFIYGYTF. The full variable domain, with the rest looked up from reference TRBV2 and TRBJ1-2, is EPEVTQTPSHQVTQMGQEVILRCVPISNHLYFYWYRQILGQKVEFLVSFYNNEISEKSEIFDDQFSVERPDGSNFTLKIRSTKLEDSAMYFCASSAGSFIYGYTFGSGTRLTVV.

This clone turned up a few times. This sequence joins TRBV6-1 and TRBJ2-1; 9 positions agree with TRBD1. Germline CDR1 and CDR2: MNHNS and SASEGT. This CDR3 is 13 amino acids long. Losses at the gene ends were 6 bases for V and 7 bases for J; bases not matched to a gene: 4. CDR3 DNA sequence: TGTGCCAGCAGAGACAGGGGGGTAAATGAGCAGTTCTTC. Amino acid sequence: CASRDRGVNEQFF.

CDR3 DNA: TGTGCCAGCAGCTATCCGGACAGGGGGTCTATGAACACTGAAGCTTTCTTT. This sequence encodes CASSYPDRGSMNTEAFF. V is TRBV2 and J is TRBJ1-1; 10 bases are shared with TRBD1. In germline, CDR1 is SNHLY, CDR2 FYNNEI. After removal of 6 bases from V and 0 bases from J, the junction contained 10 bases not matched to a gene. CDR3 length: 17 residues. The full variable domain, with the rest looked up from reference TRBV2 and TRBJ1-1, is EPEVTQTPSHQVTQMGQEVILRCVPISNHLYFYWYRQILGQKVEFLVSFYNNEISEKSEIFDDQFSVERPDGSNFTLKIRSTKLEDSAMYFCASSYPDRGSMNTEAFFGQGTRLTVV.

Here the CDR3 DNA reads TGTGCCAGTAGTGTGCGAGACAGGGGTGGAGGACTGTTTTTT. Its protein product is CASSVRDRGGGLFF. This chain joins TRBV19 and TRBJ1-4; 8 bases agree with TRBD1. In germline, CDR1 is LNHDA, CDR2 SQIVND (reference sequence). The V segment lost 5 bases and the J segment 13 bases; nucleotides outside the gene matches: 12. The CDR3 is 14 amino acids.

This chain connects TRBV9 to TRBJ2-1; 8 bases line up with TRBD2. The CDR3 runs to 18 residues. The V gene's germline CDR1 is SGDLS and CDR2 YYNGEE. Unmatched junction bases numbered 16, after V lost 4 bases and J lost 4 bases. This CDR3 reads CASSQRPSGSLIYNEQFF. The CDR3 coding sequence is TGTGCCAGCAGCCAGAGGCCCAGCGGGAGCCTAATATACAATGAGCAGTTCTTC.

This chain connects TRBV2 to TRBJ1-1; possibly TRBD1 for D (6 bases). CDR3 length: 13 residues. CDR1 and CDR2 (germline): SNHLY, FYNNEI. Between the trimmed V and J ends, which lost 8 bases and 1 base, there was a span of 11 bases. CDR3 protein: CASQGTRNTEAFF. In DNA, the CDR3 is TGTGCCAGCCAGGGGACCCGGAACACTGAAGCTTTCTTT.

The V gene is TRBV7-6, the J gene TRBJ1-6, with a tentative D call TRBD1 (5 bases). Germline CDR1 SGHVS, CDR2 FNYEAQ. The CDR3 is 14 amino acids. V shed 2 bases and J shed 14 bases, with 16 bases lying between them. CDR3 in amino acids: CASSLSQGPLTLHF. Here the CDR3 DNA reads TGTGCCAGCAGCTTAAGCCAGGGCCCGCTCACCCTCCACTTT.

J is TRBJ2-5 and V is TRBV5-1, with D possibly TRBD2 on 7 matching bases. Germline CDR1 SGHRS, CDR2 YFSETQ. This CDR3 comprises 15 residues. The V gene lost 4 bases and the J gene lost 5 bases, with 18 bases spanning the gap. CDR3 loop: CASSPGGVSGETQYF. DNA of the CDR3: TGCGCCAGCAGCCCGGGGGGCGTTTCGGGGGAGACCCAGTACTTC.

The CDR3 protein is CASSLSPLAGGQSEQFF. Here the CDR3 DNA reads TGCGCCAGCAGCTTGTCCCCGCTAGCGGGGGGGCAATCTGAGCAGTTCTTC. The chain uses TRBV5-1 and TRBJ2-1, with 12 bases lining up with TRBD2. The CDR3 is made up of 17 amino acids. CDR1 is SGHRS and CDR2 is YFSETQ in the germline V gene. V was clipped by 1 base and J by 9 bases; unmatched bases: 11.

The chain employs TRBV5-1 and TRBJ2-6; possibly TRBD1 for D (5 bases). V dropped 4 bases and J dropped 0 bases, with 20 bases sitting between them. The germline gives CDR1 SGHRS, CDR2 YFSETQ. The CDR3 loop spans 19 amino acids. CDR3 DNA: TGCGCCAGCAGCCCCCGCCCCCAGGGCGCACCCTCTGGGGCCAACGTCCTGACTTTC. It yields the protein CASSPRPQGAPSGANVLTF.

The rearrangement links TRBV7-8 to TRBJ1-2, with D perhaps TRBD1 (5 bases). The germline CDR1 and CDR2 sequences are SGHVS and FQNEAQ. The CDR3 loop spans 13 amino acids. With 1 base removed from V and 7 bases from J, the gap between germline ends came to 10 bases. The CDR3 coding sequence is TGTGCCAGCAGCTTAGGGGAGGGGTTTGGCTACACCTTC. As protein: CASSLGEGFGYTF.

The J gene is TRBJ1-5, the V gene TRBV30; TRBD1 aligns across 11 bases. Germline CDR1 is GTSNPN and CDR2 is SVGIG (reference sequence). CDR3 size: 13 residues. V trimming: 7 bases; J trimming: 7 bases; junction bases outside the gene matches: 6. The CDR3 DNA reads as TGTGCCTCCCGGGACAGGGGGGACCAGCCCCAGCATTTT. It yields the protein CASRDRGDQPQHF.

The chain couples TRBV4-1 to TRBJ2-7; D unclear. The germline V gene encodes CDR1 MGHRA and CDR2 YSYEKL. The CDR3 consists of 14 residues. V lost 0 bases and J lost 2, with 8 bases in between. The CDR3 DNA is TGCGCCAGCAGCCAAGATGTGGCAACCTACGAGCAGTACTTC. Its translation: CASSQDVATYEQYF.

CDR3 residues: CASSENGGAIGELFF. The CDR3 nucleotides read TGTGCCAGCAGTGAAAACGGGGGGGCGATCGGGGAGCTGTTTTTT. The chain carries TRBV2 and TRBJ2-2; 8 bases align to TRBD2. The CDR3 is 15 residues long. Looked up from germline, CDR1 is SNHLY and CDR2 is FYNNEI. The junction had 6 bases not matched to a gene; V was cut back by 2 bases and J by 7 bases.

The J gene is TRBJ2-1, the V gene TRBV30; D possibly corresponds to TRBD2 (5 bases). This CDR3 spans 13 amino acids. The V and J ends lost 6 bases and 8 bases respectively, with 17 bases between them. Germline V lookup: CDR1 GTSNPN, CDR2 SVGIG (reference sequence). CDR3 DNA: TGTGCCTGTCAGAGTTACGGGGAAGATGAGCAGTTCTTC. This translates into CACQSYGEDEQFF.